The present entry profiles one T cell receptor (beta chain) with its context. Its antigen is not identified. The data are from a study of cytomegalovirus exposure and HLA in healthy donors. Study outcomes and limitations: Most TCR sequences proved rare, with some public TCRs found in many donors. Follow-up analysis found HLA locus-dependent TCR association rates, highest for DRB1 and lowest for HLA-C. Later genetic work tied a missense DCLRE1C variant to beta-chain V and J trimming.

The length of the CDR3 is 15 residues. Trimming took off 0 bases at V and 2 bases at J, with 9 bases between the two ends. Germline V gene sequence: CDR1 SGHTA, CDR2 FQGTGA. The PCR ran on 60 Vbeta and 13 Jbeta primers. Assay used: immunoSEQ multiplex PCR; TCRdb lists only in-frame clones, some missing. Of around 110,000 clones in the sample, 55% to 65% were seen once. Source material: PBMCs. The TCR was taken from a middle-aged woman in good health and CMV-seropositive. The chain combines TRBV7-3 with TRBJ2-3, with D perhaps matching TRBD2 (6 bases). In nucleotides, the CDR3 is TGTGCCAGCAGCTTAACGGCGGGGCCCACAGATACGCAGTATTTT. Its translation is CASSLTAGPTDTQYF. Based on the CDR3 plus reference TRBV7-3 and TRBJ2-3, the full variable domain is GAGVSQTPSNKVTEKGKYVELRCDPISGHTALYWYRQSLGQGPEFLIYFQGTGAADDSGLPNDRFFAVRPEGSVSTLKIQRTERGDSAVYLCASSLTAGPTDTQYFGPGTRLTVL.